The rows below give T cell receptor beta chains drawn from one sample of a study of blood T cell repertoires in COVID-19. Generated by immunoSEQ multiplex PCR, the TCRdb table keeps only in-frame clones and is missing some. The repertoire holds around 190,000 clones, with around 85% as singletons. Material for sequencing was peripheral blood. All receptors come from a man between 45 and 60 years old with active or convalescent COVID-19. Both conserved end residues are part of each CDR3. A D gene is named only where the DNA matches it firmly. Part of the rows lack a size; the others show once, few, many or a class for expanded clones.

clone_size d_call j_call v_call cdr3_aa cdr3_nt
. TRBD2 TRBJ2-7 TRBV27 CASSSASGSQSRSYEQYF TGTGCCAGCAGTTCAGCTAGCGGGAGTCAGAGTCGGTCTTACGAGCAGTACTTC
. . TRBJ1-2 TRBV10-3 CAISEAEGLGSGYTF TGTGCCATCAGTGAGGCGGAGGGGTTAGGGTCTGGCTACACCTTC
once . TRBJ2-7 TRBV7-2 CASSLDLVAGAWEQYF TGTGCCAGCAGCTTAGACCTAGTGGCGGGGGCGTGGGAGCAGTACTTC
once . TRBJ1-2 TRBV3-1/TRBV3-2 CASSHPTHGYTF TGTGCCAGCAGCCATCCGACTCATGGCTACACCTTC
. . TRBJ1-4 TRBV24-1 CATSDGRPATNEKLFF TGTGCCACCAGTGATGGGAGACCTGCAACTAATGAAAAACTGTTTTTT
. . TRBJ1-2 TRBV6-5 CASGFTTGSSTF TGTGCCAGCGGGTTCACAACAGGGTCTTCCACCTTC
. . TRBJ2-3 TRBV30 CAWSVLGDTQYF TGTGCCTGGAGTGTACTTGGAGATACGCAGTATTTT
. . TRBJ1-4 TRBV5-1 CASSAQGLIGEKLFF TGCGCCAGCAGCGCTCAGGGGCTGATTGGAGAAAAACTGTTTTTT
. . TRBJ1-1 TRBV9 CASSGEGWRAEAFF TGTGCCAGCAGCGGGGAGGGCTGGAGAGCTGAAGCTTTCTTT
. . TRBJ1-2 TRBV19 CASSIIQAAGNYGYTF TGTGCCAGTAGTATTATCCAGGCAGCCGGTAACTATGGCTACACCTTC
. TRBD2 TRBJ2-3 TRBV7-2 CASSLVGSGSGDTQYF TGTGCCAGCAGCTTAGTTGGTAGCGGGAGCGGAGATACGCAGTATTTT
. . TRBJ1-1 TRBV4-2 CASSQEGQNTEAFF TGTGCCAGCAGCCAAGAGGGACAGAACACTGAAGCTTTCTTT
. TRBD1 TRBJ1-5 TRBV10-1 CASSGQGQYSNQPQHF TGCGCCAGCAGCGGACAGGGCCAATATAGCAATCAGCCCCAGCATTTT
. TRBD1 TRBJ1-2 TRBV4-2 CASSQISPGTGGGGYTF TGTGCCAGCAGCCAAATTTCCCCCGGGACAGGGGGTGGTGGCTACACCTTC
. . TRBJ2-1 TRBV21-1 CASSPRGSGSYNEQFF TGTGCCAGCAGCCCCCGTGGTAGCGGGAGTTACAATGAGCAGTTCTTC
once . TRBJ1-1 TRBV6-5 CASILGVGTEAFF TGTGCCAGCATTCTAGGGGTTGGCACTGAAGCTTTCTTT
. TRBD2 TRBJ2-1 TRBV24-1 CATSDHSGNSYNEQFF TGTGCCACCAGTGACCACAGCGGGAACTCCTACAATGAGCAGTTCTTC
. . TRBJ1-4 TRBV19 CASSKQGTNEKLFF TGTGCCAGTAGTAAACAGGGAACTAATGAAAAACTGTTTTTT
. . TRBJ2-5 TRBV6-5 CASQRVQGGQETQYF TGTGCCAGCCAAAGGGTACAGGGAGGGCAAGAGACCCAGTACTTC
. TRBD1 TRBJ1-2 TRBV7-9 CASSLETGWGYGYTF TGTGCCAGCAGCTTAGAGACAGGGTGGGGATATGGCTACACCTTC
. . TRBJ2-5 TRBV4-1 CASSQDGTGGETQYF TGCGCCAGCAGCCAAGACGGGACTGGTGGAGAGACCCAGTACTTC
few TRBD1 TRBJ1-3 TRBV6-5 CASSNRGLGGNTIYF TGTGCCAGCAGCAACAGGGGGCTGGGTGGAAACACCATATATTTT
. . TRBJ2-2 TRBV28 CASRNPSGVPGELFF TGTGCCAGCAGAAACCCATCAGGGGTCCCCGGGGAGCTGTTTTTT
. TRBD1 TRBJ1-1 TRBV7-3 CASGTGPFTEAFF TGTGCCAGCGGGACAGGGCCGTTCACTGAAGCTTTCTTT
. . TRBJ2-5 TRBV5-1 CASSLGVARAETQYF TGCGCCAGCAGCTTGGGGGTAGCGAGGGCCGAGACCCAGTACTTC
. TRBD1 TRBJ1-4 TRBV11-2 CASSPRQGAGEKLFF TGTGCCAGCAGCCCGCGACAGGGCGCGGGGGAAAAACTGTTTTTT
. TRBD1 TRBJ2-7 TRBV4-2 CASSLDRGHEQYF TGTGCCAGCAGCCTGGACAGGGGCCACGAGCAGTACTTC
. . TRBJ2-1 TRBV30 CAWSVLGGQTNEQFF TGTGCCTGGAGTGTACTCGGGGGACAGACGAATGAGCAGTTCTTC
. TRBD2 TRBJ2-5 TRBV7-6 CASSLDSGTSKETQYF TGTGCCAGCAGCTTAGACTCCGGGACTAGCAAAGAGACCCAGTACTTC
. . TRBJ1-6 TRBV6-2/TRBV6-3 CASSPGTEMPLHF TGTGCCAGCAGCCCGGGGACTGAAATGCCCCTCCACTTT
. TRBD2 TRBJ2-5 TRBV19 CASSIVRGGEETQYF TGTGCCAGTAGTATAGTAAGGGGAGGGGAAGAGACCCAGTACTTC
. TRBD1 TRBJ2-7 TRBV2 CASSIGGTGDNEQYF TGTGCCAGCAGTATCGGGGGGACAGGGGATAACGAGCAGTACTTC
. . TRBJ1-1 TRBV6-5 CASRAGSGRTEAFF TGTGCCAGCAGAGCGGGGTCGGGGCGGACTGAAGCTTTCTTT